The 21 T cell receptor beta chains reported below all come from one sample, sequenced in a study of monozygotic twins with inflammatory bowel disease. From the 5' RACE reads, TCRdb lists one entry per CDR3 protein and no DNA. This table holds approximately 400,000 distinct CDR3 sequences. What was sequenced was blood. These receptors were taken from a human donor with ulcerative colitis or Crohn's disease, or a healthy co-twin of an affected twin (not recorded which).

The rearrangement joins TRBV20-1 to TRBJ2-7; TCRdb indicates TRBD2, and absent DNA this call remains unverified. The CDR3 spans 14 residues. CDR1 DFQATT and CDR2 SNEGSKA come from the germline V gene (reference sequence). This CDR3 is CSAPSSGFRNEQYF.

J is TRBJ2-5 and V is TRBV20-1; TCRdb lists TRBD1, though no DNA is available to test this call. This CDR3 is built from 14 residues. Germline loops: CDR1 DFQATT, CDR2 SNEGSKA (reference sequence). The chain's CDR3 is CSARDFSGGETQYF.

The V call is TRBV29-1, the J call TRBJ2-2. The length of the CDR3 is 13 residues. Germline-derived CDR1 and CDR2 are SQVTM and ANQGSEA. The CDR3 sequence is CSVDRANTGELFF.

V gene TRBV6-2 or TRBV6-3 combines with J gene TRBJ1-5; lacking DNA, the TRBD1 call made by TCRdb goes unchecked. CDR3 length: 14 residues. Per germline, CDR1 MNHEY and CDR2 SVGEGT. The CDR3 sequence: CASSFQGQNQPQHF.

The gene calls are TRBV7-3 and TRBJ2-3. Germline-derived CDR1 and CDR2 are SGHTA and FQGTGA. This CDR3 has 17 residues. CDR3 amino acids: CASSLLNAGTTTDTQYF.

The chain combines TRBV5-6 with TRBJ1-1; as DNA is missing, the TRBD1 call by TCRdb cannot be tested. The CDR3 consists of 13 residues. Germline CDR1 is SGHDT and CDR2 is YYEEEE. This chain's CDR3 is CASSLLGATEAFF.

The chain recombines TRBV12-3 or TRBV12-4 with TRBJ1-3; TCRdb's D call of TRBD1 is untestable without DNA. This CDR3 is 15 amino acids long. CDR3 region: CASTISTGAGNTIYF.

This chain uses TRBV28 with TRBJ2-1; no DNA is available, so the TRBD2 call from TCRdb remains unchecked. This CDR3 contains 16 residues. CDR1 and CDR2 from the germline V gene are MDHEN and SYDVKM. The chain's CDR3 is CASAPSGTSVYNEQFF.

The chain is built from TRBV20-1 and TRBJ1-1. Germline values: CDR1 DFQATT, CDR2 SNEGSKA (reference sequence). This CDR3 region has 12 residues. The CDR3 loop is CSASQLRTEAFF.

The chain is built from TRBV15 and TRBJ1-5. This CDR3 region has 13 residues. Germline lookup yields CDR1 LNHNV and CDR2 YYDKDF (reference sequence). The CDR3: CATSREANQPQHF.

The CDR3 loop reads CASSLIRAGGETQYF. The V call is TRBV7-2, the J call TRBJ2-5; lacking DNA, the TRBD1 call made by TCRdb goes unchecked. The CDR3 contains 15 residues. CDR1 is SGHTA, CDR2 FQGNSA, per germline.

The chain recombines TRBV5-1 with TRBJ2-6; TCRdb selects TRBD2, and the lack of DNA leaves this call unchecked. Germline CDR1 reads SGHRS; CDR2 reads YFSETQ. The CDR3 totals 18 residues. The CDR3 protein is CASSLRQGERSGANVLTF. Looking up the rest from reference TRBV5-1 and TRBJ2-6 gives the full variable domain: KAGVTQTPRYLIKTRGQQVTLSCSPISGHRSVSWYQQTPGQGLQFLFEYFSETQRNKGNFPGRFSGRQFSNSRSEMNVSTLELGDSALYLCASSLRQGERSGANVLTFGAGSRLTVL.

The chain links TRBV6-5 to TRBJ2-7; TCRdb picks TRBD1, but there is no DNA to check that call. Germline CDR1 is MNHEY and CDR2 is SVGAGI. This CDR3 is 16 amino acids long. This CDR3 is CASSYSAGGASYEQYF.

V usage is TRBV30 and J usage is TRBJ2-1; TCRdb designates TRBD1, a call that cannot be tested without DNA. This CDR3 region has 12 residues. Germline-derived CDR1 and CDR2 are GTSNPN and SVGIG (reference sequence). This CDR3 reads CAWRDSDNEQFF.

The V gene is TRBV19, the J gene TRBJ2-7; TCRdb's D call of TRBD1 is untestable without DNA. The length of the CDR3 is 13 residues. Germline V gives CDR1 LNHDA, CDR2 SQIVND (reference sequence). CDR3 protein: CASRDSSDDEQYF.

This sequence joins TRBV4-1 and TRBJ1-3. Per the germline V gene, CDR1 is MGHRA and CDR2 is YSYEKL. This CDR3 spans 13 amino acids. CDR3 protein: CASSQDGGNTIYF.

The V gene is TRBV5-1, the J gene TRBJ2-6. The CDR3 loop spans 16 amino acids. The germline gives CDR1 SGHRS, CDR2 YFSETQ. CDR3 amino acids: CASSLAADSGANVLTF.

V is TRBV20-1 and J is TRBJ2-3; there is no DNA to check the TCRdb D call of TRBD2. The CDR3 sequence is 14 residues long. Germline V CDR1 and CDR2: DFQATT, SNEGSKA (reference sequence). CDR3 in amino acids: CSARYSGGLDTQYF.

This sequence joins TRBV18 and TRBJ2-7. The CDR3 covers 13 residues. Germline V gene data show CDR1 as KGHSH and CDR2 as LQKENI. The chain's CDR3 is CASSTASTYEQYF.

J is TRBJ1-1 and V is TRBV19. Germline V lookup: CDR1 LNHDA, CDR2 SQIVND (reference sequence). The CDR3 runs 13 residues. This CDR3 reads CASTTGWGTEAFF.

The CDR3: CASSHQTGMVTGELFF. The J gene is TRBJ2-2, the V gene TRBV7-6; TCRdb returns TRBD1, unconfirmable since there is no DNA. The CDR3 length is 16 residues. Germline V lookup: CDR1 SGHVS, CDR2 FNYEAQ.